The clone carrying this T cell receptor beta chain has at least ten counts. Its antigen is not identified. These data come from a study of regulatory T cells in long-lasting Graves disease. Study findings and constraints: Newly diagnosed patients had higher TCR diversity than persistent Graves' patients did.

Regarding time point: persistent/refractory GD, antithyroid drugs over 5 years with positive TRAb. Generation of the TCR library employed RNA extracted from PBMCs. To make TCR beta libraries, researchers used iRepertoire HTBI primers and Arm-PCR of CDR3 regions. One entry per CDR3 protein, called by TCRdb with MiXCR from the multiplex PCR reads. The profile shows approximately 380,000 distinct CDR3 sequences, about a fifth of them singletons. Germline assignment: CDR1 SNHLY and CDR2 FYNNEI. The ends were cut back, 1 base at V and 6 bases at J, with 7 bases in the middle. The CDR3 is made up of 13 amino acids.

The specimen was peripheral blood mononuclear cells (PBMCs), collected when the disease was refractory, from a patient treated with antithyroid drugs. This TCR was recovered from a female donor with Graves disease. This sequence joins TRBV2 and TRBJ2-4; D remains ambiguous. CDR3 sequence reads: CASSEGPVNIQYF. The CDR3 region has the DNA TGTGCCAGCAGTGAAGGCCCGGTAAACATTCAGTACTTC.